This entry is about one TCR beta chain. This sample was taken from a study of blood T cells in healthy people across ages. The CDR3 is made up of 14 amino acids. Trimming took 2 bases from V and 0 from J, leaving 7 bases between them. Germline V CDR1 and CDR2: SGHTA, FQGTGA. Every donor gave ten milliliters of peripheral blood. It was with a sample-barcoded 5' primer and a J-beta primer mix that a second PCR of roughly 6 to 12 cycles was run. TCRdb passed the 5' RACE reads through MiXCR, listing each CDR3 protein once. The data contain over a million distinct CDR3 sequences, under 30% of them singletons. These data were also reused for a study on T cells of mothers and their children. That source reports: Pairs that are related and pairs that are unrelated have TCR recombination output shaped similarly by thymic selection.

The chain employs TRBV7-3 and TRBJ1-1, with D hard to call. Material: blood. This receptor was obtained from a girl aged 2 to 10 in good health. CDR3: CASSLVLLNTEAFF. The CDR3 DNA reads as TGTGCCAGCAGCTTAGTGTTATTGAACACTGAAGCTTTCTTT.